The rows below give T cell receptor beta chains drawn from one sample of a study of blood T cell repertoires in COVID-19. Method: immunoSEQ multiplex PCR; TCRdb's copy keeps in-frame clones and lacks some. The table shows around 130,000 clones, with roughly 89% occurring only once. The sequencing input was PBMCs or T cells enriched from blood (not recorded which). All receptors derive from a woman aged 25 to 45 who had recovered from COVID-19. The CDR3 runs from the conserved cysteine through the conserved F or W. Each record gives: J gene, V gene, D gene, clone size, CDR3 protein, CDR3 DNA. D genes are given only for firm matches. Some rows have no size entry. The others give once, few or many, or a class for an expanded clone.

j_gene: TRBJ2-7; v_gene: TRBV4-3; d_gene: NA; abundance: NA; CDR3aa: CASSQGTYEQYF; CDR3nt: TGCGCCAGCAGCCAAGGGACATACGAGCAGTACTTC
j_gene: TRBJ2-5; v_gene: TRBV4-2; d_gene: NA; abundance: NA; CDR3aa: CASSQTDRGIQYF; CDR3nt: TGTGCCAGCAGCCAAACCGATAGGGGGATCCAGTACTTC
j_gene: TRBJ1-1; v_gene: TRBV5-1; d_gene: NA; abundance: NA; CDR3aa: CASSLPGGKDTEAFF; CDR3nt: TGCGCCAGCAGCTTGCCCGGGGGTAAGGACACTGAAGCTTTCTTT
j_gene: TRBJ2-1; v_gene: TRBV5-1; d_gene: NA; abundance: NA; CDR3aa: CASSLGLAKNNEQFF; CDR3nt: TGCGCCAGCAGCTTGGGGCTAGCCAAAAACAATGAGCAGTTCTTC
j_gene: TRBJ1-1; v_gene: TRBV7-8; d_gene: NA; abundance: NA; CDR3aa: CASSLDRLGFSEAFF; CDR3nt: TGTGCCAGCAGCTTAGACAGGTTAGGTTTCTCTGAAGCTTTCTTT
j_gene: TRBJ1-2; v_gene: TRBV19; d_gene: TRBD1; abundance: NA; CDR3aa: CASSIRTGLQFGGYTF; CDR3nt: TGTGCCAGTAGTATCAGGACAGGGCTTCAGTTTGGTGGCTACACCTTC
j_gene: TRBJ2-1; v_gene: TRBV19; d_gene: NA; abundance: NA; CDR3aa: CASSQISGGLAEQFF; CDR3nt: TGTGCCAGTAGCCAGATATCTGGGGGGTTAGCTGAGCAGTTCTTC
j_gene: TRBJ1-6; v_gene: TRBV18; d_gene: NA; abundance: NA; CDR3aa: CASSPGSRVNSPLHF; CDR3nt: TGTGCCAGCTCACCAGGGTCGAGGGTTAATTCACCCCTCCACTTT
j_gene: TRBJ2-3; v_gene: TRBV5-1; d_gene: TRBD2; abundance: NA; CDR3aa: CASSLGLAGGPGTDTQYF; CDR3nt: TGCGCCAGCAGCTTGGGGTTAGCGGGAGGGCCAGGCACAGATACGCAGTATTTT
j_gene: TRBJ2-3; v_gene: TRBV7-3; d_gene: TRBD2; abundance: NA; CDR3aa: CASSLGLARHMRDTQYF; CDR3nt: TGTGCCAGCAGCTTGGGACTAGCACGGCACATGAGAGATACGCAGTATTTT
j_gene: TRBJ2-7; v_gene: TRBV5-6; d_gene: TRBD2; abundance: few; CDR3aa: CASSSSLRGAYEQYF; CDR3nt: TGTGCCAGCAGCTCATCTCTGCGGGGGGCCTACGAGCAGTACTTC
j_gene: TRBJ1-5; v_gene: TRBV5-5; d_gene: NA; abundance: NA; CDR3aa: CASRLQGNGNQPQHF; CDR3nt: TGTGCCAGCAGACTACAGGGAAATGGGAATCAGCCCCAGCATTTT
j_gene: TRBJ1-2; v_gene: TRBV7-2; d_gene: NA; abundance: NA; CDR3aa: CASSLDSGGTGYGYTF; CDR3nt: TGTGCCAGCAGCTTAGATTCCGGGGGGACTGGCTATGGCTACACCTTC
j_gene: TRBJ2-1; v_gene: TRBV28; d_gene: NA; abundance: NA; CDR3aa: CASRSTFTNEQFF; CDR3nt: TGTGCCAGCAGGTCCACTTTCACTAATGAGCAGTTCTTC
j_gene: TRBJ1-1; v_gene: TRBV19; d_gene: TRBD1; abundance: NA; CDR3aa: CASSIGAGQRTEAFF; CDR3nt: TGTGCCAGTAGTATAGGGGCGGGACAGAGAACTGAAGCTTTCTTT
j_gene: TRBJ2-1; v_gene: TRBV28; d_gene: TRBD2; abundance: many; CDR3aa: CATGSGTSDYNEQFF; CDR3nt: TGTGCCACCGGATCCGGGACTAGCGATTACAATGAGCAGTTCTTC
j_gene: TRBJ2-1; v_gene: TRBV6-1; d_gene: TRBD1; abundance: once; CDR3aa: CASSTSDRVYNEQFF; CDR3nt: TGTGCCAGCAGTACCTCGGACAGGGTCTACAATGAGCAGTTCTTC
j_gene: TRBJ2-1; v_gene: TRBV4-1; d_gene: TRBD2; abundance: NA; CDR3aa: CASSPREAGGVSYNEQFF; CDR3nt: TGCGCCAGCAGCCCTAGGGAGGCGGGAGGCGTCTCCTACAATGAGCAGTTCTTC
j_gene: TRBJ1-5; v_gene: TRBV6-5; d_gene: NA; abundance: NA; CDR3aa: CASSTGMSNQPQHF; CDR3nt: TGTGCCAGCAGTACAGGGATGAGCAATCAGCCCCAGCATTTT
j_gene: TRBJ2-3; v_gene: TRBV24-1; d_gene: TRBD2; abundance: NA; CDR3aa: CATSDGTSGYTDTQYF; CDR3nt: TGTGCCACCAGTGATGGGACTAGCGGGTACACAGATACGCAGTATTTT
j_gene: TRBJ2-7; v_gene: TRBV3-1/TRBV3-2; d_gene: TRBD2; abundance: NA; CDR3aa: CASSHGGGLAYPYYYEQYF; CDR3nt: TGTGCCAGCAGCCATGGGGGGGGACTAGCATACCCCTACTACTACGAGCAGTACTTC
j_gene: TRBJ1-2; v_gene: TRBV6-2/TRBV6-3; d_gene: NA; abundance: once; CDR3aa: CASSYPPRGREYGYTF; CDR3nt: TGTGCCAGCAGTTACCCCCCCCGGGGGAGGGAATATGGCTACACCTTC
j_gene: TRBJ2-7; v_gene: TRBV6-5; d_gene: NA; abundance: NA; CDR3aa: CASSFRDEQYF; CDR3nt: TGTGCCAGCAGTTTCAGGGACGAGCAGTACTTC
j_gene: TRBJ1-5; v_gene: TRBV4-2; d_gene: TRBD1; abundance: NA; CDR3aa: CASSQKRQGPGPQHF; CDR3nt: TGTGCCAGCAGCCAGAAGCGACAGGGTCCAGGGCCCCAGCATTTT
j_gene: TRBJ1-2; v_gene: TRBV18; d_gene: TRBD1; abundance: NA; CDR3aa: CASSLLPGQGPHGYTF; CDR3nt: TGTGCCAGCTCGCTTTTACCGGGACAGGGGCCCCATGGCTACACCTTC
j_gene: TRBJ2-1; v_gene: TRBV18; d_gene: NA; abundance: NA; CDR3aa: CASSPRRGEQFF; CDR3nt: TGTGCCAGCTCTCCACGGAGGGGTGAGCAGTTCTTC
j_gene: TRBJ2-1; v_gene: TRBV19; d_gene: TRBD1; abundance: few; CDR3aa: CASSTQGQGAYNEQFF; CDR3nt: TGTGCCAGTAGCACCCAGGGCCAGGGGGCTTACAATGAGCAGTTCTTC
j_gene: TRBJ2-3; v_gene: TRBV12-3/TRBV12-4; d_gene: NA; abundance: NA; CDR3aa: CATGSLDTQYF; CDR3nt: TGTGCCACGGGGAGTTTAGATACGCAGTATTTT
j_gene: TRBJ2-1; v_gene: TRBV7-9; d_gene: NA; abundance: NA; CDR3aa: CASSPRGRDWTYNEQFF; CDR3nt: TGTGCCAGCAGCCCCCGCGGTCGGGACTGGACCTACAATGAGCAGTTCTTC
j_gene: TRBJ1-2; v_gene: TRBV28; d_gene: NA; abundance: NA; CDR3aa: CASSLGPPANYGYTF; CDR3nt: TGTGCCAGCAGTCTAGGCCCCCCGGCTAACTATGGCTACACCTTC
j_gene: TRBJ1-2; v_gene: TRBV6-1; d_gene: NA; abundance: few; CDR3aa: CASSVIVLFQGKYGYTF; CDR3nt: TGTGCCAGCAGTGTTATTGTCCTTTTTCAGGGGAAGTATGGCTACACCTTC
j_gene: TRBJ1-4; v_gene: TRBV21-1; d_gene: NA; abundance: NA; CDR3aa: CASKGGANEKLFF; CDR3nt: TGTGCCAGCAAAGGGGGGGCAAATGAAAAACTGTTTTTT
j_gene: TRBJ2-1; v_gene: TRBV7-2; d_gene: TRBD2; abundance: NA; CDR3aa: CASSLAEAGGPQSSYNEQFF; CDR3nt: TGTGCCAGCAGCTTAGCGGAGGCGGGAGGGCCTCAGAGCTCCTACAATGAGCAGTTCTTC